The clone carrying this TCR beta chain was seen repeatedly, ten times or more. No antigen is known for it. This sample is drawn from a study of T-cell reconstitution after alpha-beta-depleted transplantation in children. There are 13 residues in the CDR3. Per germline, CDR1 MNHEY and CDR2 SVGAGI. Trimming shortened V by 1 base and J by 5 bases, and 9 bases separated the two germline ends. Construction of the TCRbeta library involved unique molecular identifiers. From the PCR reads, TCRdb called clonotypes with MiXCR, one entry per CDR3 protein. The sample has almost 500,000 distinct CDR3 sequences; about 10% are singletons. Whole-study results and caveats: Counts and diversity of T cells one year after transplant came mostly from newly produced T cells. Surviving recipient T cells and thymic progenitors produced the high day-60 TCRbeta diversity seen in some patients. The origin of alpha-beta T cells about two months after transplant was reportedly several hundred expanded graft clones.

The TCR sequence derives from a child aged 2 to 10 with inherited bone marrow failure, due to receive a stem cell transplant. Sequenced material: PBMCs, taken before TCRalphabeta/CD19-depleted stem cell transplant. This chain joins TRBV6-5 and TRBJ2-7, with D perhaps matching TRBD1 or TRBD2 (5 bases each). The CDR3 region is CASSYYMGHEQYF. The CDR3 DNA sequence: TGTGCCAGCAGTTACTATATGGGACACGAGCAGTACTTC.